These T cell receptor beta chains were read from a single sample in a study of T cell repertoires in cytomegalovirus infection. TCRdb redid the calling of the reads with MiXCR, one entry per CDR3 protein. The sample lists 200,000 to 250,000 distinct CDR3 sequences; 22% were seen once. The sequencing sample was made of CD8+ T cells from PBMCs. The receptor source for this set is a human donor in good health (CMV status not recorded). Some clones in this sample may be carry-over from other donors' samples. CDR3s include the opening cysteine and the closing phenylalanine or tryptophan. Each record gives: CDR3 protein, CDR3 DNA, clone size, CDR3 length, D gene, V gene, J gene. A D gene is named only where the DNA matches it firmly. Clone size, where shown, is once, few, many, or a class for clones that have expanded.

CDR3 protein: CASSHGQVEGTDTQYF
CDR3 DNA: TGTGCCAGCAGCCATGGACAGGTTGAGGGCACAGATACGCAGTATTTT
clone size: -
CDR3 length: 16
D gene: TRBD1
V gene: TRBV12-3/TRBV12-4
J gene: TRBJ2-3

CDR3 protein: CASSDSRGRGGELFF
CDR3 DNA: TGTGCCAGCAGTGACTCGAGGGGGCGCGGCGGGGAGCTGTTTTTT
clone size: few
CDR3 length: 15
D gene: TRBD1
V gene: TRBV6-4
J gene: TRBJ2-2

CDR3 protein: CASSPDPTDTQYF
CDR3 DNA: TGTGCCAGCAGTCCAGACCCCACAGATACGCAGTATTTT
clone size: many
CDR3 length: 13
D gene: -
V gene: TRBV27
J gene: TRBJ2-3

CDR3 protein: CASSLGTLPYDLQYF
CDR3 DNA: TGTGCCAGCAGCTTGGGGACCTTACCCTATGATCTACAGTATTTT
clone size: -
CDR3 length: 15
D gene: -
V gene: TRBV5-6
J gene: TRBJ2-3

CDR3 protein: CSVVHVNTEAFF
CDR3 DNA: TGCAGCGTTGTGCACGTGAACACTGAAGCTTTCTTT
clone size: -
CDR3 length: 12
D gene: -
V gene: TRBV29-1
J gene: TRBJ1-1

CDR3 protein: CASSHEGLGSPLHF
CDR3 DNA: TGTGCCAGCAGCCACGAGGGTTTAGGTTCACCCCTCCACTTT
clone size: few
CDR3 length: 14
D gene: -
V gene: TRBV14
J gene: TRBJ1-6

CDR3 protein: CASSLGGPSSYNEQFF
CDR3 DNA: TGTGCCAGCAGTTTAGGAGGCCCTTCCTCCTACAATGAGCAGTTCTTC
clone size: few
CDR3 length: 16
D gene: -
V gene: TRBV12-3/TRBV12-4
J gene: TRBJ2-1

CDR3 protein: CASSFTVSYEQYF
CDR3 DNA: TGTGCCAGCAGCTTCACGGTCTCCTACGAGCAGTACTTC
clone size: many
CDR3 length: 13
D gene: -
V gene: TRBV11-2
J gene: TRBJ2-7

CDR3 protein: CASSYSSSYNEQFF
CDR3 DNA: TGTGCCAGCAGTTACTCGAGCAGCTACAATGAGCAGTTCTTC
clone size: many
CDR3 length: 14
D gene: -
V gene: TRBV6-5
J gene: TRBJ2-1

CDR3 protein: CASSRFRSGLQETQYF
CDR3 DNA: TGTGCCAGCAGCCGCTTTCGATCGGGGCTCCAAGAGACCCAGTACTTC
clone size: -
CDR3 length: 16
D gene: -
V gene: TRBV12-3/TRBV12-4
J gene: TRBJ2-5

CDR3 protein: CASTRGGEQYF
CDR3 DNA: TGCGCCAGTACCCGGGGTGGCGAGCAGTACTTC
clone size: -
CDR3 length: 11
D gene: -
V gene: TRBV5-1
J gene: TRBJ2-7

CDR3 protein: CATSPPERGLVNEQFF
CDR3 DNA: TGTGCCACCAGCCCCCCCGAGCGGGGTCTGGTCAATGAGCAGTTCTTC
clone size: few
CDR3 length: 16
D gene: TRBD2
V gene: TRBV15
J gene: TRBJ2-1

CDR3 protein: CASGPGTSNTGELFF
CDR3 DNA: TGTGCCAGCGGACCCGGGACTAGCAACACCGGGGAGCTGTTTTTT
clone size: few
CDR3 length: 15
D gene: TRBD2
V gene: TRBV28
J gene: TRBJ2-2

CDR3 protein: CSARDPDRGGTDTQYF
CDR3 DNA: TGCAGTGCTAGAGATCCCGACAGGGGGGGCACAGATACGCAGTATTTT
clone size: -
CDR3 length: 16
D gene: TRBD1
V gene: TRBV20-1
J gene: TRBJ2-3

CDR3 protein: CASSFGDTNYEQYF
CDR3 DNA: TGTGCCAGCAGTTTCGGGGACACCAACTACGAGCAGTACTTC
clone size: many
CDR3 length: 14
D gene: -
V gene: TRBV6-1
J gene: TRBJ2-7

CDR3 protein: CASSLAGGEADTQYF
CDR3 DNA: TGTGCCAGCAGCTTAGCGGGGGGTGAGGCAGATACGCAGTATTTT
clone size: -
CDR3 length: 15
D gene: TRBD2
V gene: TRBV7-3
J gene: TRBJ2-3

CDR3 protein: CASSQRQGRVSYEQYF
CDR3 DNA: TGTGCCAGCAGCCAACGCCAGGGGAGAGTCTCCTACGAGCAGTACTTC
clone size: few
CDR3 length: 16
D gene: -
V gene: TRBV4-2
J gene: TRBJ2-7

CDR3 protein: CASSSGSGNEQYF
CDR3 DNA: TGTGCCAGCAGCTCAGGGTCGGGTAACGAGCAGTACTTC
clone size: -
CDR3 length: 13
D gene: -
V gene: TRBV7-9
J gene: TRBJ2-7

CDR3 protein: CASSLGQGVGEAFF
CDR3 DNA: TGTGCCAGCAGCTTGGGACAGGGCGTGGGTGAAGCTTTCTTT
clone size: many
CDR3 length: 14
D gene: TRBD1
V gene: TRBV7-8
J gene: TRBJ1-1

CDR3 protein: CATRGGFEAFF
CDR3 DNA: TGTGCCACTCGCGGGGGCTTTGAAGCTTTCTTT
clone size: few
CDR3 length: 11
D gene: -
V gene: TRBV19
J gene: TRBJ1-1

CDR3 protein: CASSRSGDNEQFF
CDR3 DNA: TGTGCCAGCAGCCGGAGCGGGGACAATGAGCAGTTCTTC
clone size: many
CDR3 length: 13
D gene: TRBD2
V gene: TRBV7-6
J gene: TRBJ2-1

CDR3 protein: CASSPLGGATGELFF
CDR3 DNA: TGTGCCAGCAGCCCCCTAGGCGGGGCAACCGGGGAGCTGTTTTTT
clone size: few
CDR3 length: 15
D gene: -
V gene: TRBV5-6
J gene: TRBJ2-2

CDR3 protein: CASSLAPGQGWEQYF
CDR3 DNA: TGTGCCAGCAGCTTAGCGCCCGGCCAGGGGTGGGAGCAGTACTTC
clone size: many
CDR3 length: 15
D gene: -
V gene: TRBV7-2
J gene: TRBJ2-7

CDR3 protein: CASSYFRTPGQGAYGYTF
CDR3 DNA: TGTGCCAGCAGTTACTTCAGGACTCCGGGACAGGGTGCCTATGGCTACACCTTC
clone size: once
CDR3 length: 18
D gene: TRBD1
V gene: TRBV6-2/TRBV6-3
J gene: TRBJ1-2

CDR3 protein: CASTEGRRIQETQYF
CDR3 DNA: TGTGCCAGCACCGAAGGTCGACGGATACAAGAGACCCAGTACTTC
clone size: few
CDR3 length: 15
D gene: -
V gene: TRBV3-1
J gene: TRBJ2-5

CDR3 protein: CASSPRTGERGDTQYF
CDR3 DNA: TGTGCCAGCAGCCCCCGGACAGGAGAGAGGGGAGATACGCAGTATTTT
clone size: few
CDR3 length: 16
D gene: TRBD1
V gene: TRBV7-2
J gene: TRBJ2-3

CDR3 protein: CASRRTQGLAEAFF
CDR3 DNA: TGTGCCAGCAGACGTACCCAGGGGCTTGCTGAAGCTTTCTTT
clone size: -
CDR3 length: 14
D gene: -
V gene: TRBV7-9
J gene: TRBJ1-1

CDR3 protein: CASSHPGTARQPQHF
CDR3 DNA: TGCGCCAGCAGCCACCCCGGGACAGCCCGTCAGCCCCAGCATTTT
clone size: few
CDR3 length: 15
D gene: TRBD1
V gene: TRBV4-1
J gene: TRBJ1-5

CDR3 protein: CASSYGTSSSYEQYF
CDR3 DNA: TGTGCCAGCAGCTACGGGACTAGTTCATCCTACGAGCAGTACTTC
clone size: many
CDR3 length: 15
D gene: TRBD2
V gene: TRBV28
J gene: TRBJ2-7

CDR3 protein: CASSFLGMGDGGGGEQYF
CDR3 DNA: TGTGCCAGCAGTTTCTTGGGGATGGGGGACGGCGGCGGTGGCGAGCAGTACTTC
clone size: many
CDR3 length: 18
D gene: -
V gene: TRBV28
J gene: TRBJ2-7

CDR3 protein: CASSTLGTGGLSNQPQHF
CDR3 DNA: TGTGCCAGCAGTACCCTCGGGACAGGGGGTTTGAGCAATCAGCCCCAGCATTTT
clone size: -
CDR3 length: 18
D gene: TRBD1
V gene: TRBV6-6
J gene: TRBJ1-5

CDR3 protein: CATGAEAFF
CDR3 DNA: TGTGCCACCGGAGCTGAAGCTTTCTTT
clone size: many
CDR3 length: 9
D gene: -
V gene: TRBV24-1
J gene: TRBJ1-1

CDR3 protein: CASRPGSIWLYEQYF
CDR3 DNA: TGTGCCAGCAGACCCGGATCGATATGGCTCTACGAGCAGTACTTC
clone size: many
CDR3 length: 15
D gene: -
V gene: TRBV28
J gene: TRBJ2-7

CDR3 protein: CASSSTDPNTGELFF
CDR3 DNA: TGTGCCAGCAGCTCGACAGACCCGAACACCGGGGAGCTGTTTTTT
clone size: few
CDR3 length: 15
D gene: -
V gene: TRBV11-2
J gene: TRBJ2-2

CDR3 protein: CASSDPYNEQFF
CDR3 DNA: TGTGCCAGCAGTGACCCTTACAATGAGCAGTTCTTC
clone size: many
CDR3 length: 12
D gene: -
V gene: TRBV25-1
J gene: TRBJ2-1

CDR3 protein: CASSIWADGYTF
CDR3 DNA: TGTGCCAGTAGTATTTGGGCGGACGGCTACACCTTC
clone size: few
CDR3 length: 12
D gene: -
V gene: TRBV19
J gene: TRBJ1-2

CDR3 protein: CSVETGGETQYF
CDR3 DNA: TGCAGCGTTGAAACGGGGGGGGAGACCCAGTACTTC
clone size: -
CDR3 length: 12
D gene: TRBD2
V gene: TRBV29-1
J gene: TRBJ2-5

CDR3 protein: CSVDKGGYGYTF
CDR3 DNA: TGCAGCGTTGACAAGGGGGGCTATGGCTACACCTTC
clone size: few
CDR3 length: 12
D gene: -
V gene: TRBV29-1
J gene: TRBJ1-2

CDR3 protein: CASSYREVLPSDEKLFF
CDR3 DNA: TGTGCCAGCAGTTACAGGGAAGTCCTACCGTCGGATGAAAAACTGTTTTTT
clone size: few
CDR3 length: 17
D gene: -
V gene: TRBV6-5
J gene: TRBJ1-4

CDR3 protein: CASSLSGNTIYF
CDR3 DNA: TGTGCCAGCAGCTTATCTGGAAACACCATATATTTT
clone size: -
CDR3 length: 12
D gene: -
V gene: TRBV28
J gene: TRBJ1-3

CDR3 protein: CASSAGGLAGIHKNIQYF
CDR3 DNA: TGTGCCAGCAGTGCCGGCGGGCTAGCGGGGATCCACAAAAACATTCAGTACTTC
clone size: -
CDR3 length: 18
D gene: TRBD2
V gene: TRBV12-3/TRBV12-4
J gene: TRBJ2-4

CDR3 protein: CASSPGVEDTQYF
CDR3 DNA: TGTGCCAGCAGCCCAGGGGTTGAGGATACGCAGTATTTT
clone size: many
CDR3 length: 13
D gene: -
V gene: TRBV5-4
J gene: TRBJ2-3

CDR3 protein: CASGRGTDTQYF
CDR3 DNA: TGTGCTAGTGGTAGGGGGACAGATACGCAGTATTTT
clone size: -
CDR3 length: 12
D gene: -
V gene: TRBV12-5
J gene: TRBJ2-3

CDR3 protein: CASRLLRTGGYNEQFF
CDR3 DNA: TGTGCCAGCAGATTACTTCGGACAGGGGGCTACAATGAGCAGTTCTTC
clone size: many
CDR3 length: 16
D gene: TRBD1
V gene: TRBV6-2/TRBV6-3
J gene: TRBJ2-1

CDR3 protein: CASSLSQEVGELFF
CDR3 DNA: TGTGCCAGCAGTTTGAGTCAGGAGGTCGGGGAGCTGTTTTTT
clone size: -
CDR3 length: 14
D gene: -
V gene: TRBV12-3/TRBV12-4
J gene: TRBJ2-2

CDR3 protein: CASTSAGRTEAFF
CDR3 DNA: TGTGCCAGCACCTCGGCAGGGCGAACTGAAGCTTTCTTT
clone size: many
CDR3 length: 13
D gene: -
V gene: TRBV28
J gene: TRBJ1-1

CDR3 protein: CSARDSTYNEQFF
CDR3 DNA: TGCAGTGCTAGAGATAGCACTTACAATGAGCAGTTCTTC
clone size: few
CDR3 length: 13
D gene: -
V gene: TRBV20-1
J gene: TRBJ2-1

CDR3 protein: CSVVRVGGTDTQYF
CDR3 DNA: TGCAGCGTTGTCAGGGTAGGGGGCACAGATACGCAGTATTTT
clone size: -
CDR3 length: 14
D gene: -
V gene: TRBV29-1
J gene: TRBJ2-3

CDR3 protein: CASSLFGGQFTNEQYF
CDR3 DNA: TGTGCCAGCAGTTTATTCGGTGGACAGTTCACCAACGAGCAGTACTTC
clone size: few
CDR3 length: 16
D gene: -
V gene: TRBV27
J gene: TRBJ2-7

CDR3 protein: CASSLEAGLAENEQFF
CDR3 DNA: TGTGCCAGCAGCTTAGAAGCCGGACTAGCGGAGAATGAGCAGTTCTTC
clone size: few
CDR3 length: 16
D gene: TRBD2
V gene: TRBV11-2
J gene: TRBJ2-1

CDR3 protein: CSARSGSSTDTQYF
CDR3 DNA: TGCAGTGCTAGGAGCGGTTCTAGCACAGATACGCAGTATTTT
clone size: -
CDR3 length: 14
D gene: -
V gene: TRBV20-1
J gene: TRBJ2-3

CDR3 protein: CASSFGTSPSTDTQYF
CDR3 DNA: TGTGCCAGCAGTTTCGGCACTAGCCCCTCCACAGATACGCAGTATTTT
clone size: few
CDR3 length: 16
D gene: -
V gene: TRBV12-3/TRBV12-4
J gene: TRBJ2-3

CDR3 protein: CASSFPGNEQFF
CDR3 DNA: TGTGCCAGCAGCTTCCCCGGCAATGAGCAGTTCTTC
clone size: many
CDR3 length: 12
D gene: -
V gene: TRBV7-9
J gene: TRBJ2-1

CDR3 protein: CASSLEPGSFISYNEQFF
CDR3 DNA: TGTGCCAGCAGCTTAGAACCGGGATCCTTTATATCCTACAATGAGCAGTTCTTC
clone size: few
CDR3 length: 18
D gene: -
V gene: TRBV11-2
J gene: TRBJ2-1

CDR3 protein: CASSLNAGGRDTQYF
CDR3 DNA: TGTGCCAGCAGCTTAAACGCGGGGGGGCGGGATACGCAGTATTTT
clone size: many
CDR3 length: 15
D gene: TRBD2
V gene: TRBV7-2
J gene: TRBJ2-3

CDR3 protein: CASSSQTQGTSYGYTF
CDR3 DNA: TGTGCCAGCAGCTCGCAAACCCAGGGGACCAGCTATGGCTACACCTTC
clone size: many
CDR3 length: 16
D gene: -
V gene: TRBV7-2
J gene: TRBJ1-2

CDR3 protein: CSASEFIVYNEQFF
CDR3 DNA: TGCAGTGCTAGTGAGTTTATAGTTTACAATGAGCAGTTCTTC
clone size: -
CDR3 length: 14
D gene: -
V gene: TRBV20-1
J gene: TRBJ2-1

CDR3 protein: CSVERSGIQYF
CDR3 DNA: TGCAGCGTTGAAAGGTCTGGCATTCAGTACTTC
clone size: many
CDR3 length: 11
D gene: -
V gene: TRBV29-1
J gene: TRBJ2-4

CDR3 protein: CASSLAGTGDQETQYF
CDR3 DNA: TGTGCCAGCAGCTTGGCCGGGACAGGGGACCAAGAGACCCAGTACTTC
clone size: many
CDR3 length: 16
D gene: TRBD1
V gene: TRBV7-8
J gene: TRBJ2-5

CDR3 protein: CASSFTGSTYEQYF
CDR3 DNA: TGTGCCAGCAGCTTCACGGGCTCCACCTACGAGCAGTACTTC
clone size: -
CDR3 length: 14
D gene: -
V gene: TRBV7-6
J gene: TRBJ2-7